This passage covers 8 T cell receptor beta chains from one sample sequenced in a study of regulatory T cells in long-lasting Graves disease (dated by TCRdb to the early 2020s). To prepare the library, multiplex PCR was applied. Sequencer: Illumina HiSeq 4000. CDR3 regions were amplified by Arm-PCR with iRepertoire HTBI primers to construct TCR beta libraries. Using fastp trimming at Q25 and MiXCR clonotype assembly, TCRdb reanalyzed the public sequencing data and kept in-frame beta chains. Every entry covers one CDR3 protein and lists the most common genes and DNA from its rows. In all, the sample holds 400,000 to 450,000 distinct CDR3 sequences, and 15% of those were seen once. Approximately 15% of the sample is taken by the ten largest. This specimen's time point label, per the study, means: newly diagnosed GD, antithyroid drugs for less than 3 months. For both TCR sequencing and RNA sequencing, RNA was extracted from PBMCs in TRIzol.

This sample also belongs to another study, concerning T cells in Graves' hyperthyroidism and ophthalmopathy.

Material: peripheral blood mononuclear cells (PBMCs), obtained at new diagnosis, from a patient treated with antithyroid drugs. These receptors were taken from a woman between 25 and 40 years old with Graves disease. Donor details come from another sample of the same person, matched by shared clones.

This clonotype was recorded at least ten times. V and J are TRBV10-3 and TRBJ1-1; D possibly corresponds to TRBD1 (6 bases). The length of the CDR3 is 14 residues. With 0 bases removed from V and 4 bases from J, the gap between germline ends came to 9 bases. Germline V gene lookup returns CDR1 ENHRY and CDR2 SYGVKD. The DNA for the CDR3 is TGTGCCATCAGTGAGTCCAGGGGACTCACTGAAGCTTTCTTT. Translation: CAISESRGLTEAFF.

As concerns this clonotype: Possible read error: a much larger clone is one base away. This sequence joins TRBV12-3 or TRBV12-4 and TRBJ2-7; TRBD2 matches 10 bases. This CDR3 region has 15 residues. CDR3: CVSSIPAGLADEQYF. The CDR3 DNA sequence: TGTGTCAGCTCAATCCCGGCAGGACTAGCGGATGAGCAGTACTTC.

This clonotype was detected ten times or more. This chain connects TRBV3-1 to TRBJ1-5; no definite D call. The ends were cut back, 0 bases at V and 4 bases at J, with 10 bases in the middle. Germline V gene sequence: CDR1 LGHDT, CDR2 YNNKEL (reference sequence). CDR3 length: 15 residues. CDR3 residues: CASSQDLLTNQPQHF. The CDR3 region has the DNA TGTGCCAGCAGCCAAGATCTCCTGACTAATCAGCCCCAGCATTTT.

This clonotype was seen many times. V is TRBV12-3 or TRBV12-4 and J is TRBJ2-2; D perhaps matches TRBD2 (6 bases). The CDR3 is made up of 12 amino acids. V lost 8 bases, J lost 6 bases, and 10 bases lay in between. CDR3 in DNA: TGTGCCAGCCGGGGGTCGTCCGGGGAGCTGTTTTTT. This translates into CASRGSSGELFF.

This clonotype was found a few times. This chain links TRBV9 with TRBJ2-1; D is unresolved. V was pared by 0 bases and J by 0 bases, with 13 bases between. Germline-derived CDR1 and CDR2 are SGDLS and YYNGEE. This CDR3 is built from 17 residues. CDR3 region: CASSVGSGRSSYNEQFF. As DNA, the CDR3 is TGTGCCAGCAGCGTAGGATCCGGCCGGAGCTCCTACAATGAGCAGTTCTTC.

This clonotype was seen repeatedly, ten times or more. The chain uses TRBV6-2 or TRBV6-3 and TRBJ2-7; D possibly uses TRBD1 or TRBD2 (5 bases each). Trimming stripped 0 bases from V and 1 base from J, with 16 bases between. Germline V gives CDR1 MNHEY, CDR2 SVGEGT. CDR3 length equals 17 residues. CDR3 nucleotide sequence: TGTGCCAGCAGTTACTCGAGTGACAGCGGATTATCCTACGAGCAGTACTTC. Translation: CASSYSSDSGLSYEQYF.

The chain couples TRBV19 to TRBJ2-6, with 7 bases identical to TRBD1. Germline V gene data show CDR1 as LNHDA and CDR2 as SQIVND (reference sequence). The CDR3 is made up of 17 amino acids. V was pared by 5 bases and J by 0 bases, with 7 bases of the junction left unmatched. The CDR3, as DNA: TGTGCCAGTAGTGTTACAGGGGCCCACTCTGGGGCCAACGTCCTGACTTTC. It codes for CASSVTGAHSGANVLTF. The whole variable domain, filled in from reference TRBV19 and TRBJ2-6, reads DGGITQSPKYLFRKEGQNVTLSCEQNLNHDAMYWYRQDPGQGLRLIYYSQIVNDFQKGDIAEGYSVSREKKESFPLTVTSAQKNPTAFYLCASSVTGAHSGANVLTFGAGSRLTVL.

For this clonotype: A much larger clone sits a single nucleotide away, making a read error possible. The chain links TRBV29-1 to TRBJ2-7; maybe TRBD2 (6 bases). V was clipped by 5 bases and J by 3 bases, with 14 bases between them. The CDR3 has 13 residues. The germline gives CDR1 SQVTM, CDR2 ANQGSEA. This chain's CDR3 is CSVTTGEGYEQYF. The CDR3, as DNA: TGCAGCGTTACAACGGGAGAGGGCTACGAGCAGTACTTC.